The T cell receptor (beta chain) under discussion was sequenced for a study of T cell repertoires in cytomegalovirus infection. The V and J ends lost 5 bases and 2 bases, in that order; junction bases with no gene match: 10. Germline V lookup: CDR1 LNHDA, CDR2 SQIVND (reference sequence). The CDR3 contains 16 residues. This clonotype was observed a handful of times. Its specificity is unknown. TCRdb analysed the reads with MiXCR anew, one entry per CDR3 protein. The data hold some 480,000 distinct CDR3 sequences, with 30% to 40% observed a single time. The chain links TRBV19 to TRBJ2-7, with 9 bases that match TRBD1. Sequencing was performed on cultured PBMCs, taken from culture after CMV antigen stimulation. This TCR was sampled from a human donor in good health (CMV status not recorded). Some clones in this sample may be carry-over from other donors' samples. This CDR3 reads CASSVFGTGYPYEQYF. The CDR3 DNA reads as TGTGCCAGTAGTGTCTTCGGGACAGGGTACCCCTACGAGCAGTACTTC.